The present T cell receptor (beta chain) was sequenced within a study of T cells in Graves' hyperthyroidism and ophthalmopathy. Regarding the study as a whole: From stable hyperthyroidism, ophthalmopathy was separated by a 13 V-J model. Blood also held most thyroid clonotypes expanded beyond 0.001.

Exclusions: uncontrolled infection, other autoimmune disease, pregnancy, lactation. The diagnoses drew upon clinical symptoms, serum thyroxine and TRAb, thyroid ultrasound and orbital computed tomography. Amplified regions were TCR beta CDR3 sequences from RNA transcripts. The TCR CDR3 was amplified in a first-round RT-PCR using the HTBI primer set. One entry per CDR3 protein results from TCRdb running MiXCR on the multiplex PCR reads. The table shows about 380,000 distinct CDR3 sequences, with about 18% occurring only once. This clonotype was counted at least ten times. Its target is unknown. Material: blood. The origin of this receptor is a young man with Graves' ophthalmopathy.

In DNA form, the CDR3 reads TGTGCCAGCAGTGAAGCGGGATGGTCGTCCGGGCGTGAAAAACTGTTTTTT. It codes for CASSEAGWSSGREKLFF. The chain has TRBV6-1 and TRBJ1-4, with D uncertain. The CDR3 is 17 amino acids. Looked up from germline, CDR1 is MNHNS and CDR2 is SASEGT. Trimming removed 0 bases at V and 7 bases at J, with 18 bases between.